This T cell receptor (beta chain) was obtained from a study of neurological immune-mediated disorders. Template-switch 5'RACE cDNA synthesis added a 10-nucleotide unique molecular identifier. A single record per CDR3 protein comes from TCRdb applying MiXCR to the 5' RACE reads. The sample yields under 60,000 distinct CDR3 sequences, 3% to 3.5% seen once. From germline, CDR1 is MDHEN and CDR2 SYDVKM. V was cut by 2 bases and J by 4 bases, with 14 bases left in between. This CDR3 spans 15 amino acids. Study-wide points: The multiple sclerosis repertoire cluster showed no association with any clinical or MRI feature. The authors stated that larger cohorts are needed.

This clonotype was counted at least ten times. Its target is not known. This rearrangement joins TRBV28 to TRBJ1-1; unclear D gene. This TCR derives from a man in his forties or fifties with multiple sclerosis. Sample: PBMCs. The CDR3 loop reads CASSLVGMVGTEAFF. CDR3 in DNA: TGTGCCAGCAGTTTAGTGGGGATGGTGGGCACTGAAGCTTTCTTT.